This TCR beta chain was captured by sequencing in a study of cytomegalovirus exposure and HLA in healthy donors. General study results and limits: TCR clusters originating in the first cohort tended to co-occur in the roughly 120 validation repertoires, according to a later analysis.

Sequencing used immunoSEQ multiplex PCR; TCRdb keeps in-frame clones, though not all of them. This table holds roughly 330,000 clones, around 90% found once. This clone was seen once. Its antigen is undetermined. V lost 2 bases, J lost 6 bases, and 11 bases stayed unmatched. Looked up from germline, CDR1 is GTSNPN and CDR2 is SVGIG (reference sequence). The CDR3 loop spans 15 amino acids. The specimen was PBMCs. V is TRBV30 and J is TRBJ1-1; 8 nucleotides align to TRBD1. This receptor was taken from a woman aged 30 to 39 in good health and CMV-seropositive. CDR3 DNA sequence: TGTGCCTGGAGTTTCCCGGACAGGGCGGAGGCTGAAGCTTTCTTT. This encodes CAWSFPDRAEAEAFF.